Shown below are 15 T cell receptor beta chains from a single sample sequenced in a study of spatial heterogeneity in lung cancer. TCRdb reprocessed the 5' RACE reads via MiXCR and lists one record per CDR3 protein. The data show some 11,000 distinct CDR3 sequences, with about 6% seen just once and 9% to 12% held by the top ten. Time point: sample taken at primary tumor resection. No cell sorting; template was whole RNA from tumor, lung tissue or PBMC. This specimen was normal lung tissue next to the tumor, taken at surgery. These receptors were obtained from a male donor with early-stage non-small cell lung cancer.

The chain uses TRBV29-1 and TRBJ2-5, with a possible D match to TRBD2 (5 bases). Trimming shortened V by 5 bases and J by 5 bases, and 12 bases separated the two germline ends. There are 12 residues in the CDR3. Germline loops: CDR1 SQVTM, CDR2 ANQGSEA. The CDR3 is CSVRTVGETQYF. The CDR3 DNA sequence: TGCAGCGTTCGGACTGTGGGGGAGACCCAGTACTTC.

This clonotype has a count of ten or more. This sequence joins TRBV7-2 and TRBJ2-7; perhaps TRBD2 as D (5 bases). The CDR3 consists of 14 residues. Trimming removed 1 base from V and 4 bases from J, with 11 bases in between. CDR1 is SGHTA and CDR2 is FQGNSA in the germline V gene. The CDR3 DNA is TGTGCCAGCAGCTTAGGAGGAGGAGTTTACGAGCAGTACTTC. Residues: CASSLGGGVYEQYF.

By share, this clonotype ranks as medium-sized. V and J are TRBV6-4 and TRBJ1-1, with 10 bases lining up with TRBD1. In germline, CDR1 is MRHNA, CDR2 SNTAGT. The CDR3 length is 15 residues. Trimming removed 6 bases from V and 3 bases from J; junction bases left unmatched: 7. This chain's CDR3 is CASRQDRGRDTEAFF. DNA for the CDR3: TGTGCCAGCAGACAAGACAGGGGGCGGGACACTGAAGCTTTCTTT.

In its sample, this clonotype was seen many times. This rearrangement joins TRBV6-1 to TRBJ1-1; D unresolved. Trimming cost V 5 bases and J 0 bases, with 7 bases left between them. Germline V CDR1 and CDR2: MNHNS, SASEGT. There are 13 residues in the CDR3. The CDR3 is CASSKEMNTEAFF. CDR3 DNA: TGTGCCAGCAGTAAGGAAATGAACACTGAAGCTTTCTTT.

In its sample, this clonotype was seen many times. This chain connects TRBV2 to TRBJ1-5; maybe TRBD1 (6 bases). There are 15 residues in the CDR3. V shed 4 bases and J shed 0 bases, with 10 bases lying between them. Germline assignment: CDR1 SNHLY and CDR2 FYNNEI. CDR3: CASSVGAASNQPQHF. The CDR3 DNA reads TGTGCCAGCAGTGTGGGGGCAGCTAGCAATCAGCCCCAGCATTTT.

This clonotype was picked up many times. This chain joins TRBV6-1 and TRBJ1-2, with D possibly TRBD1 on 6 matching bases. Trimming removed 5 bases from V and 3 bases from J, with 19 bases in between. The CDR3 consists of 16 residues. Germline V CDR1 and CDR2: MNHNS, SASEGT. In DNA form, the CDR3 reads TGTGCCAGCAGTAACTTCCTTGGACAGAATCACTATGGCTACACCTTC. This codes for CASSNFLGQNHYGYTF.

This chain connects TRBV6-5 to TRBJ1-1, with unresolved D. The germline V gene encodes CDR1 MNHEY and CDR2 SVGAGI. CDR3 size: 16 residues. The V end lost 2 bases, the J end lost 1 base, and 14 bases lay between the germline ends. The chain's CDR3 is CASSYRVGTGNTEAFF. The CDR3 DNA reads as TGTGCCAGCAGTTACAGGGTGGGCACCGGGAACACTGAAGCTTTCTTT.

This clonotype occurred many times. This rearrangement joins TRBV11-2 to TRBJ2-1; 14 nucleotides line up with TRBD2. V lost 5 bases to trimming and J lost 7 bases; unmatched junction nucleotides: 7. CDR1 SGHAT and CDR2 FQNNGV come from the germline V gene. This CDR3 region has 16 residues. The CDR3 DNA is TGTGCCAGCAGCCCGACTAGCGGGAGGGGAGGTAATGAGCAGTTCTTC. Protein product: CASSPTSGRGGNEQFF.

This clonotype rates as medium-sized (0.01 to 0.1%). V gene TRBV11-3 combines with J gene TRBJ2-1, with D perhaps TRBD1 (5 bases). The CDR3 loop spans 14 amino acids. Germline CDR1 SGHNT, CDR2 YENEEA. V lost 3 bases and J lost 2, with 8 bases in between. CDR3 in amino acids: CASSLGLAYNEQFF. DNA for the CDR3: TGTGCCAGCAGCTTGGGGCTAGCCTACAATGAGCAGTTCTTC.

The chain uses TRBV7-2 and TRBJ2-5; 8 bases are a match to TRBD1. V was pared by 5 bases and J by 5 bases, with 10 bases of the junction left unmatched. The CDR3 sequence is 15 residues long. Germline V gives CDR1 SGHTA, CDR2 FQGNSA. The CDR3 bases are TGTGCCAGCAGCCGACAGGGGACATCCGCGGAGACCCAGTACTTC. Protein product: CASSRQGTSAETQYF.

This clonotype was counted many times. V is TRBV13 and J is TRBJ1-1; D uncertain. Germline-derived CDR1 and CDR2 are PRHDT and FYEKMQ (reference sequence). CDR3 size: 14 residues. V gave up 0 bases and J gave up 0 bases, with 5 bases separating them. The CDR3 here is CASSLGGMNTEAFF. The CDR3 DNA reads TGTGCCAGCAGCTTAGGGGGTATGAACACTGAAGCTTTCTTT. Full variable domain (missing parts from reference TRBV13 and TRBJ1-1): AAGVIQSPRHLIKEKRETATLKCYPIPRHDTVYWYQQGPGQDPQFLISFYEKMQSDKGSIPDRFSAQQFSDYHSELNMSSLELGDSALYFCASSLGGMNTEAFFGQGTRLTVV.

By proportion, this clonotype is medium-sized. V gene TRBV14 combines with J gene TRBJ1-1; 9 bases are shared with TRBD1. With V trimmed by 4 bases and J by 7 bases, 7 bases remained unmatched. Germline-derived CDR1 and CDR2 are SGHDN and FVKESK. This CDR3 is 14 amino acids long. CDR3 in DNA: TGTGCCAGCAGCCTCACAGGGGGCTGGGGTGAAGCTTTCTTT. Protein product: CASSLTGGWGEAFF.

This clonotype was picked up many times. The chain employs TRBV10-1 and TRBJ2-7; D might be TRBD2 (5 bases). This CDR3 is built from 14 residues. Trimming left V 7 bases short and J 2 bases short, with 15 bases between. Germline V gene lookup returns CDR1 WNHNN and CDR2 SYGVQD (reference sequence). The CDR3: CASTSGSVPYEQYF. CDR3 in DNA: TGCGCCAGCACCAGCGGTTCGGTCCCCTACGAGCAGTACTTC.

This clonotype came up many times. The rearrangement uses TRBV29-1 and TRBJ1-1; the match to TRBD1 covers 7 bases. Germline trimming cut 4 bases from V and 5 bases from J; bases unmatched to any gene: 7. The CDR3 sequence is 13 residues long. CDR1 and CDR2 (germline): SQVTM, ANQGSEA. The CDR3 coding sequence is TGCAGCGTTGTGGAGGGGGCCAGGACTGAAGCTTTCTTT. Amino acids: CSVVEGARTEAFF.

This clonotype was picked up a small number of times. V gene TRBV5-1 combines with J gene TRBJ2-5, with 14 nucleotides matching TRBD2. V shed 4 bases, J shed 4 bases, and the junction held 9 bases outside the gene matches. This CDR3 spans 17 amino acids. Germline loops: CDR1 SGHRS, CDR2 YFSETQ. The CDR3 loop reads CASSAGLAGGGTETQYF. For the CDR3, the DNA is TGCGCCAGCAGCGCAGGACTAGCGGGAGGAGGGACAGAGACCCAGTACTTC. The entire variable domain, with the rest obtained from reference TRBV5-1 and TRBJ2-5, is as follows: KAGVTQTPRYLIKTRGQQVTLSCSPISGHRSVSWYQQTPGQGLQFLFEYFSETQRNKGNFPGRFSGRQFSNSRSEMNVSTLELGDSALYLCASSAGLAGGGTETQYFGPGTRLLVL.